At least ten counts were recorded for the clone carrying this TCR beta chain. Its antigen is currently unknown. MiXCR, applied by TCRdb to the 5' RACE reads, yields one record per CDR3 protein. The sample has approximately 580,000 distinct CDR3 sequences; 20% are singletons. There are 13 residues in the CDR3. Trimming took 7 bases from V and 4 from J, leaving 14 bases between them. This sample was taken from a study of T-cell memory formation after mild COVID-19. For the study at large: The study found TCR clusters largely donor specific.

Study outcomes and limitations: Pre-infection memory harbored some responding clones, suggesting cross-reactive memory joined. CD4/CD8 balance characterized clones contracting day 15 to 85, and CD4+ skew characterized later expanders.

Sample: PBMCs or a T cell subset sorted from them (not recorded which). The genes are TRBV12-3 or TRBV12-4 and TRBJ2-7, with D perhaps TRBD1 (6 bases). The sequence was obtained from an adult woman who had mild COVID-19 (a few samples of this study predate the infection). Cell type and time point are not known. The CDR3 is CASTRHREYEQYF. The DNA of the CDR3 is TGTGCCAGCACCCGCCACAGGGAATACGAGCAGTACTTC.